The 9 T cell receptor beta chains below all came from one sample that was sequenced in a study of response to subunit inactivated influenza vaccine. TCRdb re-called the RT-PCR reads through MiXCR, storing one row per CDR3 protein. Of around 790,000 distinct CDR3 sequences in the sample, approximately 22% were seen once. The sample in question was PBMCs from blood, obtained 5 days after vaccination. Every receptor here comes from a man aged 50-59 years who received an inactivated influenza vaccine.

This chain joins TRBV12-3 or TRBV12-4 and TRBJ2-2; perhaps TRBD1 as D (6 bases). CDR3 size: 15 residues. With 3 bases removed from V and 9 bases from J, the gap between germline ends came to 17 bases. In DNA, the CDR3 is TGTGCCAGCAGTTTGACGAGGGGGAGACCTTGGGAGCTGTTTTTT. Translation: CASSLTRGRPWELFF.

The V and J genes are TRBV5-6 and TRBJ2-1, with 10 positions matching TRBD2. V shed 5 bases and J 2 bases; nucleotides not matched to a gene: 4. There are 15 residues in the CDR3. The germline V gene encodes CDR1 SGHDT and CDR2 YYEEEE. CDR3 protein: CASRTLAGAYNEQFF. Written as DNA, the CDR3 is TGTGCCAGCAGGACCCTAGCGGGGGCCTACAATGAGCAGTTCTTC.

J is TRBJ2-2 and V is TRBV24-1; possibly TRBD2 for D (5 bases). Germline CDR1 is KGHDR and CDR2 is SFDVKD. CDR3 length: 16 residues. The V end was cut by 4 bases, the J end by 5 bases, with 16 bases between. CDR3 residues: CATSESGGRGTGELFF. CDR3 nucleotides: TGTGCCACCAGTGAGTCCGGAGGCCGGGGAACCGGGGAGCTGTTTTTT.

This chain joins TRBV12-3 or TRBV12-4 and TRBJ2-7; 10 bases fit TRBD1. V shed 5 bases, J shed 0 bases, and the junction held 4 bases outside the gene matches. The CDR3 runs to 15 residues. Written as DNA, the CDR3 is TGTGCCAGCAGTCACGACAGGGGGCTCTCCTACGAGCAGTACTTC. It is translated as CASSHDRGLSYEQYF.

About this clonotype: The CDR3 end shows no conserved phenylalanine or tryptophan, and so a read error is likely. The rearrangement links TRBV6-1 to TRBJ2-3, with 16 nucleotides matching TRBD2. V lost 6 bases, J lost 9 bases, and 9 bases stayed unmatched. CDR1 is MNHNS and CDR2 is SASEGT in the germline V gene. The CDR3 totals 16 residues. CDR3 sequence reads: CASSQGLAGGMGTQYL. As DNA, the CDR3 is TGTGCCAGCAGCCAGGGACTAGCGGGGGGGATGGGCACGCAGTATCTT.

This clonotype was seen repeatedly, ten times or more. J is TRBJ2-5 and V is TRBV12-3 or TRBV12-4; tentatively, D is TRBD2 (7 bases). The CDR3 totals 15 residues. Deletions cut 5 bases from V and 5 bases from J, with 18 bases between. This CDR3 is CASSEGGASGETQYF. CDR3 in DNA: TGTGCCAGCAGTGAAGGGGGGGCCAGTGGGGAGACCCAGTACTTC.

The rearrangement uses TRBV4-2 and TRBJ2-7, with 9 positions matching TRBD2. CDR1 and CDR2 (germline): LGHNA, YNFKEQ. J lost 5 bases, V lost 1 base, and 6 bases had no gene match. CDR3 length: 15 amino acids. The CDR3 region has the DNA TGTGCCAGCAGCCAAGTTGGCGGGGGGGTAAACGAGCAGTACTTC. The encoded protein is CASSQVGGGVNEQYF.

This clonotype turned up a few times. This chain connects TRBV7-9 to TRBJ2-5; 8 positions match TRBD1. V lost 4 bases to trimming and J lost 5 bases; unmatched junction nucleotides: 12. Per germline, CDR1 SEHNR and CDR2 FQNEAQ (reference sequence). CDR3 length equals 16 residues. The CDR3 loop is CASSSQPGQGVETQYF. DNA of the CDR3: TGTGCCAGCAGCTCACAACCCGGACAGGGTGTTGAGACCCAGTACTTC. Based on the CDR3 plus reference TRBV7-9 and TRBJ2-5, the full variable domain is DTGVSQNPRHKITKRGQNVTFRCDPISEHNRLYWYRQTLGQGPEFLTYFQNEAQLEKSRLLSDRFSAERPKGSFSTLEIQRTEQGDSAMYLCASSSQPGQGVETQYFGPGTRLLVL.

The chain is built from TRBV2 and TRBJ1-2, with 8 bases fitting TRBD1. V gave up 10 bases and J gave up 8 bases; unmatched junction bases: 9. Germline V gives CDR1 SNHLY, CDR2 FYNNEI. This CDR3 comprises 12 residues. The CDR3 reads CATTGEDYGYTF. The CDR3, as DNA: TGTGCCACGACAGGGGAGGATTACGGCTACACCTTC.